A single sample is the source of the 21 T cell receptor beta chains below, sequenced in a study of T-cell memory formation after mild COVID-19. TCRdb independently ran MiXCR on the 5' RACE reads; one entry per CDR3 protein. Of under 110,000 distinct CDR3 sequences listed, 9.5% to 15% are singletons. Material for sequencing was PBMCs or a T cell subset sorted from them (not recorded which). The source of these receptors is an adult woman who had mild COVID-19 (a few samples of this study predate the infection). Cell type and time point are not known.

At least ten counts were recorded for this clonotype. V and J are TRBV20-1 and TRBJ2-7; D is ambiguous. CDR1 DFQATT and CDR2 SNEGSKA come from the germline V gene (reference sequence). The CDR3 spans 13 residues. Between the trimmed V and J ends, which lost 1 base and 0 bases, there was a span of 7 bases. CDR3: CSARGPSSYEQYF. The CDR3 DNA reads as TGCAGTGCTAGAGGACCCAGCTCCTACGAGCAGTACTTC.

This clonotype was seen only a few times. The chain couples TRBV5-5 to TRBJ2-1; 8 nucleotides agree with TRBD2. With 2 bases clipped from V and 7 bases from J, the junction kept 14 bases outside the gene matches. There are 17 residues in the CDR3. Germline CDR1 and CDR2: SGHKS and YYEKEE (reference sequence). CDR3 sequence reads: CASSLPFRLAGGNEQFF. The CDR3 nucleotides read TGTGCCAGCAGCTTACCTTTTCGTCTAGCGGGCGGGAATGAGCAGTTCTTC.

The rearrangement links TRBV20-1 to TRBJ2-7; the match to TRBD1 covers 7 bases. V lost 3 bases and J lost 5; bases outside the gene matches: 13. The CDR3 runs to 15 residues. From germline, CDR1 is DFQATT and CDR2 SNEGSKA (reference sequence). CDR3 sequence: CSASSDGTAWDEQYF. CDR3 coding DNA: TGCAGTGCTAGCTCCGACGGGACAGCTTGGGACGAGCAGTACTTC.

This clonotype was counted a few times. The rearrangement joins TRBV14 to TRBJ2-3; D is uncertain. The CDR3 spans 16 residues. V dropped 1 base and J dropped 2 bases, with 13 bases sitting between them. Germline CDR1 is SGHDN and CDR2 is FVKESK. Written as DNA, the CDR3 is TGTGCCAGCAGCCAAGCAGTGAGGAGATTCACAGATACGCAGTATTTT. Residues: CASSQAVRRFTDTQYF.

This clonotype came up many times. CDR3 nucleotide sequence: TGTGCCAGCAGCCGCCTGACCGGGACAGGCATATATACGCAGTATTTT. It codes for CASSRLTGTGIYTQYF. The V gene is TRBV5-6, the J gene TRBJ2-3, with 8 bases lining up with TRBD1. The CDR3 extends over 16 amino acids. The V gene end was trimmed by 4 bases and the J gene end by 7 bases; junction bases not matched to a gene: 14. In germline, CDR1 is SGHDT, CDR2 YYEEEE.

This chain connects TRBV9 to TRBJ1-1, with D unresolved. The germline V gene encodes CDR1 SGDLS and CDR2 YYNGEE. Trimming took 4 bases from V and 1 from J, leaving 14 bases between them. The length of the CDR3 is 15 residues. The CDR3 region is CASSPSGFGNTEAFF. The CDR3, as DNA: TGTGCCAGCAGCCCCTCGGGGTTCGGGAACACTGAAGCTTTCTTT.

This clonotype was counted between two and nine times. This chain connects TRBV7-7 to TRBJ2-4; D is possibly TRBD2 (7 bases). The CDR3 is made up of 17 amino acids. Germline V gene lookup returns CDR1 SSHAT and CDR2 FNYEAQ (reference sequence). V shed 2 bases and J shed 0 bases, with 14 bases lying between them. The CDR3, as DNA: TGTGCCAGCAGCTTAAAGTGGGCGGGGGCAGCCAAAAACATTCAGTACTTC. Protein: CASSLKWAGAAKNIQYF. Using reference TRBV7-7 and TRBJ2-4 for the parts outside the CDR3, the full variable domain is GAGVSQSPRYKVTKRGQDVTLRCDPISSHATLYWYQQALGQGPEFLTYFNYEAQPDKSGLPSDRFSAERPEGSISTLTIQRTEQRDSAMYRCASSLKWAGAAKNIQYFGAGTRLSVL.

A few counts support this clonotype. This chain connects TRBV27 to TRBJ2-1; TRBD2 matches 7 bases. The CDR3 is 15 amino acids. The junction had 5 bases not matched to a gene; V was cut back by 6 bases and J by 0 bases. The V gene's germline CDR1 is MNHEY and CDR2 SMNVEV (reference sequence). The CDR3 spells CASRVAGSSYNEQFF. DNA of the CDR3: TGTGCCAGCAGGGTAGCGGGTAGCTCCTACAATGAGCAGTTCTTC.

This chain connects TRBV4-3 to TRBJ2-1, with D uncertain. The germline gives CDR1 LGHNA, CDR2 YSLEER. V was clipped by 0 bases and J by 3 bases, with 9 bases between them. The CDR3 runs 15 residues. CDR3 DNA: TGCGCCAGCAGCCAAGATCCAGCTAGCTACAATGAGCAGTTCTTC. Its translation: CASSQDPASYNEQFF.

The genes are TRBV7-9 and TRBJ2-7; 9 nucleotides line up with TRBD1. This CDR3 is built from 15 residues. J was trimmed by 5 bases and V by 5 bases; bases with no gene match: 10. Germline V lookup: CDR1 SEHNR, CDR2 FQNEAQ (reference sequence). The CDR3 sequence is CASSPAGQGIHEQYF. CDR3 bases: TGTGCCAGCAGCCCAGCGGGACAGGGCATCCACGAGCAGTACTTC.

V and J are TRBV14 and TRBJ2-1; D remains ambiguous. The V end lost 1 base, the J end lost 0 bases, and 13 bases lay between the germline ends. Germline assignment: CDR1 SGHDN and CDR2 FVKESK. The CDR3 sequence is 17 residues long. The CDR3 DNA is TGTGCCAGCAGCCAAGGGCACTTTACCAGCTCCTACAATGAGCAGTTCTTC. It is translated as CASSQGHFTSSYNEQFF.

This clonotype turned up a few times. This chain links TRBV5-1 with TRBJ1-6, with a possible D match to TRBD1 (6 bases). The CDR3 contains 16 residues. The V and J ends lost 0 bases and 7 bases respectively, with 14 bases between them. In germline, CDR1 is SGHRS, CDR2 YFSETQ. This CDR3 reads CASSLVGATENSPLHF. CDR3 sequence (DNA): TGCGCCAGCAGCTTGGTGGGGGCCACGGAAAATTCACCCCTCCACTTT. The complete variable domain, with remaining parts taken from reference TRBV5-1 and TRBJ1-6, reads KAGVTQTPRYLIKTRGQQVTLSCSPISGHRSVSWYQQTPGQGLQFLFEYFSETQRNKGNFPGRFSGRQFSNSRSEMNVSTLELGDSALYLCASSLVGATENSPLHFGNGTRLTVT.

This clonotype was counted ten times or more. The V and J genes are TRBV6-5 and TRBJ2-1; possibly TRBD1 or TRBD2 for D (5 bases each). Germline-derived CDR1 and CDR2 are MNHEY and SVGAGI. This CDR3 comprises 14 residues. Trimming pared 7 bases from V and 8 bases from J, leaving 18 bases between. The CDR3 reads CASNGADRPHEQFF. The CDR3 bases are TGTGCCAGCAACGGGGCAGACCGCCCCCATGAGCAGTTCTTC.

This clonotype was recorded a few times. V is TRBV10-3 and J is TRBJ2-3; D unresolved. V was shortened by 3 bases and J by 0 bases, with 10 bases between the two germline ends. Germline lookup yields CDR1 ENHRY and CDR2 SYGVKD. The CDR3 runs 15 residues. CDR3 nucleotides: TGTGCCATCAGTGACCCGATGTCTAGCACAGATACGCAGTATTTT. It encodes CAISDPMSSTDTQYF.

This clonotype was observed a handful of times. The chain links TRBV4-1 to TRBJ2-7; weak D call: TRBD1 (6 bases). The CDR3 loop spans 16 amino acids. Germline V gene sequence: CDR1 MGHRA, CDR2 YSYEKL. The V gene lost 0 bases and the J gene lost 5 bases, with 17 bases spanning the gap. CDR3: CASSQDRGTGLDEQYF. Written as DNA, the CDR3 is TGCGCCAGCAGCCAAGATCGAGGAACAGGGCTGGACGAGCAGTACTTC.

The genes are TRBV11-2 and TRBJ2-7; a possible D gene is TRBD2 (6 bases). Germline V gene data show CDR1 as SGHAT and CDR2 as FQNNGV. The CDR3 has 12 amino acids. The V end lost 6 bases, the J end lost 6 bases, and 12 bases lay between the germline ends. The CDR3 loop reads CASRQTSGEQYF. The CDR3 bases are TGTGCCAGCAGACAGACTAGTGGCGAGCAGTACTTC.

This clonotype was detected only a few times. The CDR3 DNA reads as TGCGCCAGCAGCCTAACCAGGGGGAACACTGAAGCTTTCTTT. Amino acid sequence: CASSLTRGNTEAFF. The chain links TRBV4-1 to TRBJ1-1; possible D gene TRBD1, 6 bases. CDR1 and CDR2 (germline): MGHRA, YSYEKL. V lost 4 bases and J lost 1, with 10 bases in between. This CDR3 comprises 14 residues.

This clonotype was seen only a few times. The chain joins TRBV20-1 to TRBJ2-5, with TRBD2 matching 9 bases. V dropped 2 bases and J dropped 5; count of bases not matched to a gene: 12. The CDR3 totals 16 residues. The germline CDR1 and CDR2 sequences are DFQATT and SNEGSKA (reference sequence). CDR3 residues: CSARPEREVLRETQYF. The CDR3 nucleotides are TGCAGTGCTAGACCCGAGCGGGAGGTATTAAGGGAGACCCAGTACTTC.

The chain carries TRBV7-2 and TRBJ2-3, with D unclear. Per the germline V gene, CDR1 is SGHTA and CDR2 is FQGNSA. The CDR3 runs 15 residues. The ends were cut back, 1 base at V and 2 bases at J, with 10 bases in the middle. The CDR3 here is CASSLGPTVTDTQYF. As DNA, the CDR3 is TGTGCCAGCAGCTTAGGACCTACCGTCACAGATACGCAGTATTTT.

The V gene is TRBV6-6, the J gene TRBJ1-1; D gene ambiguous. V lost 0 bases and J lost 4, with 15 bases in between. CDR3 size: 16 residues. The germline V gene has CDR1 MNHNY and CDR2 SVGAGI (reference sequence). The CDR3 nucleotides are TGTGCCAGCAGTTACTCGCCTGACCTCGGGCCCACTGAAGCTTTCTTT. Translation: CASSYSPDLGPTEAFF.

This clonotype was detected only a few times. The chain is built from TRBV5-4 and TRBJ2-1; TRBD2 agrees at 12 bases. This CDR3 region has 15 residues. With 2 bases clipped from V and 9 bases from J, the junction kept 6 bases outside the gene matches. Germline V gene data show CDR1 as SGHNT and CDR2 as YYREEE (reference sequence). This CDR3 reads CASSFTGTSGFEQFF. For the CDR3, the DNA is TGTGCCAGCAGCTTTACCGGGACTAGCGGGTTTGAGCAGTTCTTC.